The rows below give T cell receptor beta chains drawn from one sample of a study of T-cell reconstitution after alpha-beta-depleted transplantation in children. In TCRdb, the PCR reads were re-called with MiXCR into one record per CDR3 protein. The table lists roughly 300,000 distinct CDR3 sequences, approximately 10% of them singletons. Sequenced material: peripheral blood, taken 180 days after TCRalphabeta/CD19-depleted stem cell transplant. All receptors derive from a male patient between 2 and 10 years old who had a stem cell transplant for chronic granulomatous disease, so the T cells may come from the graft donor. CDR3s include the opening cysteine and the closing phenylalanine or tryptophan. Each record gives: V gene, CDR3 protein.

TRBV23-1	CASSQLIQGQETQYF
TRBV5-1	CASSPEGRPNSPLHF
TRBV5-1	CASSLTGTPNEKLFF
TRBV18	CASSPLSGASGELFF
TRBV20-1	CSAREEGRRGLNTEAFF
TRBV12-3/TRBV12-4	CASSRTSGSSYEQYF
TRBV5-5	CASSLNRMGEQYF
TRBV10-3	CAIRGQGAGNTIYF
TRBV18	CASSPGTGGKVAEAFF
TRBV7-8	CASSLGVTQRAGYNEQFF
TRBV5-6	CASSLFRDTYNEQFF
TRBV12-3/TRBV12-4	CASSFNLGSSYNEQFF
TRBV5-1	CASSLLGDGQTQYF
TRBV29-1	CSVDEDSGNTIYF
TRBV6-1	CASSGTLAGQETQYF
TRBV5-5	CASSLVGTDEKLFF
TRBV12-3/TRBV12-4	CASSLWTGGVYTF
TRBV20-1	CSAPSASPYEQYF
TRBV18	CASSRTPQETQYF
TRBV12-3/TRBV12-4	CASSWQREPPYEQYF
TRBV28	CASSLTSGSSYNEQFF
TRBV6-2/TRBV6-3	CASARTGMERNYGYTF
TRBV7-8	CASSFNPETGRYEQYF
TRBV29-1	CSVGKGRRETQYF
TRBV18	CASSPQEQQGKNIQYF
TRBV4-3	CASSQHDRGSANTIYF
TRBV11-2	CASSLELTGPRYTEAFF
TRBV29-1	CSGTSGIYEQFF
TRBV11-2	CASSLVTLDSPLHF
TRBV6-1	CASRDRDRPSSYNSPLHF
TRBV20-1	CSAREVYGYTF